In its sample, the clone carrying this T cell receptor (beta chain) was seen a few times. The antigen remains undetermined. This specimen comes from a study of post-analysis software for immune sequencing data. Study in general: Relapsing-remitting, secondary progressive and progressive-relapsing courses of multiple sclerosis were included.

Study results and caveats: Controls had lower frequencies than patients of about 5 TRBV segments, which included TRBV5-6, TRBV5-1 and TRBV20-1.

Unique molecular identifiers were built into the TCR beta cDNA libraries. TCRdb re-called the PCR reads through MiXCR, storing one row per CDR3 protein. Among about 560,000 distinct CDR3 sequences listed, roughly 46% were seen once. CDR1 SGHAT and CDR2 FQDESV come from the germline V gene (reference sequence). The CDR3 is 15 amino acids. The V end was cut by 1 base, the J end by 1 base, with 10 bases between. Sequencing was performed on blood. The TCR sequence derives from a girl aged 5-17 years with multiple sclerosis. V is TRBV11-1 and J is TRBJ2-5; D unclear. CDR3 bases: TGTGCCAGCAGCTTAGTAGGGTTCCCCCAAGAGACCCAGTACTTC. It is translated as CASSLVGFPQETQYF. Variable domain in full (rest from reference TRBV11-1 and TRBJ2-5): EAEVAQSPRYKITEKSQAVAFWCDPISGHATLYWYRQILGQGPELLVQFQDESVVDDSQLPKDRFSAERLKGVDSTLKIQPAELGDSAMYLCASSLVGFPQETQYFGPGTRLLVL.